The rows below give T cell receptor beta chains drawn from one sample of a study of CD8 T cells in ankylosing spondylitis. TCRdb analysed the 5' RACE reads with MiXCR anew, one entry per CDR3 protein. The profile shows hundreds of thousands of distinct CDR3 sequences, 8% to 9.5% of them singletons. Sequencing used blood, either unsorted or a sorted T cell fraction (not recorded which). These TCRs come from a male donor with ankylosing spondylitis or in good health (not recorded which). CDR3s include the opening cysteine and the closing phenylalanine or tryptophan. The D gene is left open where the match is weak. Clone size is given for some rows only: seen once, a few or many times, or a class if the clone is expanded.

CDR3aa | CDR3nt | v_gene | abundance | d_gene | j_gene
CASSYSLDQGTEAFF | TGTGCCAGCAGTTACTCTTTGGACCAGGGCACTGAAGCTTTCTTT | TRBV6-5 | many | NA | TRBJ1-1
CASSQAFTATGDDEAFF | TGCGCCAGCAGCCAGGCCTTTACGGCGACGGGGGATGATGAAGCTTTCTTT | TRBV4-3 | many | NA | TRBJ1-1
CASSSGTGMNTEAFF | TGCGCCAGCAGCTCGGGGACAGGGATGAACACTGAAGCTTTCTTT | TRBV5-1 | many | TRBD1 | TRBJ1-1
CASGDWGSGNTIYF | TGTGCCAGCGGTGATTGGGGTTCTGGAAACACCATATATTTT | TRBV6-1 | many | NA | TRBJ1-3
CAGRGGGNQPQHF | TGTGCCGGGAGAGGGGGAGGCAATCAGCCCCAGCATTTT | TRBV6-6 | NA | NA | TRBJ1-5
CASATDFGHNEQFF | TGCGCCAGCGCCACGGACTTCGGGCACAATGAGCAGTTCTTC | TRBV4-3 | many | NA | TRBJ2-1
CASSQGVRGALGAFF | TGTGCCAGCAGCCAAGGAGTGAGGGGGGCCCTGGGGGCTTTCTTT | TRBV14 | NA | NA | TRBJ1-1
CSARDLTTVSSGANVLTF | TGCAGTGCTAGAGATCTAACAACAGTGAGCTCTGGGGCCAACGTCCTGACTTTC | TRBV20-1 | many | NA | TRBJ2-6
CASSALPGQGARAYEQYF | TGTGCCAGCAGCGCGCTCCCGGGACAGGGGGCGAGGGCCTACGAGCAGTACTTC | TRBV11-1 | NA | TRBD1 | TRBJ2-7
CASRPNSAGGNEQFF | TGTGCCAGCAGACCCAATTCGGCGGGGGGGAATGAGCAGTTCTTC | TRBV27 | NA | TRBD2 | TRBJ2-1
CASSLGSRPSGNEQYF | TGTGCCAGCAGCTTAGGTAGCAGGCCTTCGGGGAACGAGCAGTACTTC | TRBV7-8 | few | NA | TRBJ2-7
CASSSSGYNEQFF | TGCGCCAGCAGCTCGTCAGGGTACAATGAGCAGTTCTTC | TRBV5-1 | many | NA | TRBJ2-1
CASRPSGGAKNIQYF | TGTGCCAGCAGACCCTCAGGCGGAGCCAAAAACATTCAGTACTTC | TRBV27 | many | NA | TRBJ2-4
CASRAASGGQETQYF | TGTGCCAGCAGGGCAGCTAGCGGGGGACAAGAGACCCAGTACTTC | TRBV7-6 | few | TRBD2 | TRBJ2-5
CSVQGPYEQYF | TGCAGCGTCCAGGGGCCCTACGAGCAGTACTTC | TRBV29-1 | NA | NA | TRBJ2-7
CASSGTRGTYNEQFF | TGTGCCAGCAGCGGGACTAGGGGGACCTACAATGAGCAGTTCTTC | TRBV7-8 | many | TRBD2 | TRBJ2-1
CATSEKTSGRVNTGELFF | TGTGCCACCAGTGAGAAGACTAGCGGGAGGGTTAACACCGGGGAGCTGTTTTTT | TRBV24-1 | many | TRBD2 | TRBJ2-2
CASSITGGTSTDTQYF | TGTGCCAGTAGTATAACGGGGGGCACTAGCACAGATACGCAGTATTTT | TRBV19 | NA | NA | TRBJ2-3
CASSFIVGELFF | TGTGCCAGCAGCTTTATCGTCGGGGAGCTGTTTTTT | TRBV11-2 | many | NA | TRBJ2-2
CASSLYPGAPYEQYF | TGTGCCAGCAGTTTATACCCCGGGGCCCCTTACGAGCAGTACTTC | TRBV27 | many | NA | TRBJ2-7
CASSRTSSYEQYF | TGTGCCAGCAGCCGGACTAGCTCCTACGAGCAGTACTTC | TRBV12-3/TRBV12-4 | many | TRBD2 | TRBJ2-7
CASSLEAGPSNQPQHF | TGTGCCAGCAGCCTCGAAGCAGGTCCTAGCAATCAGCCCCAGCATTTT | TRBV4-2 | many | NA | TRBJ1-5
CASSPLAGMNTEAFF | TGTGCCAGCAGCCCTCTCGCGGGCATGAACACTGAAGCTTTCTTT | TRBV12-3/TRBV12-4 | NA | NA | TRBJ1-1
CASSLMLAGYNEQFF | TGTGCCAGCAGCTTAATGCTAGCGGGATACAATGAGCAGTTCTTC | TRBV7-9 | many | TRBD2 | TRBJ2-1
CASSGVLSYEQYF | TGTGCCAGCAGCGGGGTCCTCTCCTACGAGCAGTACTTC | TRBV7-6 | many | NA | TRBJ2-7
CASSDRTETNEKLFF | TGTGCCAGCAGTGATCGGACGGAAACTAATGAAAAACTGTTTTTT | TRBV2 | many | NA | TRBJ1-4
CASSIMRQGTGELFF | TGTGCCAGTAGTATTATGCGGCAGGGCACCGGGGAGCTGTTTTTT | TRBV19 | many | NA | TRBJ2-2
CATSRGDFSTDTQYF | TGTGCCACCAGCCGAGGGGACTTTAGCACAGATACGCAGTATTTT | TRBV15 | NA | NA | TRBJ2-3
CASSQDRLGDSPLHF | TGTGCCAGCAGTCAGGACAGGCTCGGAGATTCACCCCTCCACTTT | TRBV12-3/TRBV12-4 | many | TRBD1 | TRBJ1-6
CASSYSPGTGNTEAFF | TGTGCCAGCAGTTACTCGCCCGGGACAGGGAACACTGAAGCTTTCTTT | TRBV6-2/TRBV6-3 | many | TRBD1 | TRBJ1-1
CASKKDIPNYGYTF | TGTGCCAGCAAAAAGGACATCCCTAACTATGGCTACACCTTC | TRBV2 | many | NA | TRBJ1-2
CASRRNRVAGELFF | TGCGCCAGCAGGCGGAACAGGGTTGCCGGGGAGCTGTTTTTT | TRBV4-3 | many | NA | TRBJ2-2
CASSRWTGYLNEQFF | TGTGCCAGCAGCCGTTGGACAGGGTATTTGAATGAGCAGTTCTTC | TRBV7-2 | few | TRBD1 | TRBJ2-1